This paragraph reports one T cell receptor (beta chain). These data belong to a study of blood T cell repertoires in COVID-19. Germline-derived CDR1 and CDR2 are LGHDT and YNNKEL (reference sequence). V trimming: 4 bases; J trimming: 1 base; junction bases outside the gene matches: 1. The CDR3 loop spans 13 amino acids. Original handling: Amplification with reference gene primers provided the estimates of nucleated cell counts. The table came from immunoSEQ multiplex PCR; TCRdb's copy has only in-frame clones and leaves some out. V, J and clone size were drawn from that table, and D and trimming were deduced from the DNA. The table lists about 160,000 clones, approximately 80% of them singletons.

Sequencing was done on a sample of peripheral blood. The clonotype originates from a woman older than 75 with active or convalescent COVID-19. The chain carries TRBV3-1 (or the pseudogene TRBV3-2) and TRBJ2-7; 7 bases are shared with TRBD1. The chain's CDR3 is CASSLRGSYEQYF. The CDR3 DNA is TGTGCCAGCAGCCTCAGGGGGTCCTACGAGCAGTACTTC.